One sample yielded the 10 T cell receptor beta chains listed below, sequenced in a study of T cells in Graves' hyperthyroidism and ophthalmopathy. It was RNA transcripts that yielded the amplified TCR beta CDR3 regions. First-round RT-PCR with HTBI primers amplified the TCR CDR3 region. TCRdb passed the multiplex PCR reads through MiXCR, listing each CDR3 protein once. The data contain a few hundred thousand distinct CDR3 sequences, roughly 12% of them singletons. Sequenced input: blood. These receptors came from a man aged 25-40 years with Graves' hyperthyroidism that later progressed to Graves' ophthalmopathy.

This clonotype was counted at least ten times. The V gene is TRBV11-2, the J gene TRBJ1-1, with a possible D match to TRBD1 (6 bases). CDR1 is SGHAT, CDR2 FQNNGV, per germline. Trimming removed 2 bases from V and 5 bases from J, with 15 bases in between. The CDR3 extends over 15 amino acids. Written as DNA, the CDR3 is TGTGCCAGCAGCTTACTCACAGGGATTAGTACTGAAGCTTTCTTT. Translated, it gives CASSLLTGISTEAFF.

The V and J genes are TRBV4-1 and TRBJ2-7; TRBD2 aligns across 9 bases. V lost 3 bases, J lost 2 bases, and 11 bases stayed unmatched. The CDR3 runs 17 residues. Germline V CDR1 and CDR2: MGHRA, YSYEKL. The CDR3: CASSQLGRSGGPYEQYF. Written as DNA, the CDR3 is TGCGCCAGCAGCCAGCTGGGCCGTAGCGGGGGCCCCTACGAGCAGTACTTC.

The chain recombines TRBV11-2 with TRBJ2-3; D is uncertain. CDR1 is SGHAT, CDR2 FQNNGV, per germline. Trimming shortened V by 5 bases and J by 3 bases, and 12 bases separated the two germline ends. This CDR3 contains 14 residues. The CDR3: CASSTEARTDTQYF. CDR3 nucleotides: TGTGCCAGCAGCACCGAAGCCCGGACAGATACGCAGTATTTT.

This clonotype has a count of ten or more. The rearrangement links TRBV2 to TRBJ1-5, with 7 bases fitting TRBD1. With V trimmed by 4 bases and J by 0 bases, 6 bases remained unmatched. This CDR3 comprises 16 residues. From germline, CDR1 is SNHLY and CDR2 FYNNEI. DNA for the CDR3: TGTGCCAGCAGTGGGACAGGCCCCCTTAGCAATCAGCCCCAGCATTTT. Amino acids: CASSGTGPLSNQPQHF.

The gene calls are TRBV2 and TRBJ1-1; D remains unclear. The CDR3 covers 14 residues. Germline CDR1 is SNHLY and CDR2 is FYNNEI. Trimming cost V 0 bases and J 1 base, with 6 bases left between them. The CDR3 region is CASSEAKANTEAFF. The CDR3 DNA follows: TGTGCCAGCAGTGAAGCCAAAGCGAACACTGAAGCTTTCTTT.

CDR3 sequence: CASSVGTGPRSEEKLFF. CDR3 sequence (DNA): TGTGCCAGCAGCGTTGGGACCGGGCCCCGAAGCGAGGAAAAACTGTTTTTT. The chain combines TRBV7-9 with TRBJ1-4, with D possibly TRBD1 on 5 matching bases. This CDR3 contains 17 residues. V dropped 5 bases and J dropped 8 bases, with 24 bases sitting between them. The germline CDR1 and CDR2 sequences are SEHNR and FQNEAQ (reference sequence).

This clonotype was counted ten times or more. The chain links TRBV5-1 to TRBJ1-4; D unclear. The CDR3 has 16 amino acids. V lost 3 bases and J lost 4, with 16 bases in between. Germline CDR1 is SGHRS and CDR2 is YFSETQ. CDR3 DNA: TGCGCCAGCAGCTGGGAGCCTCGGGTTCTTAATGAAAAACTGTTTTTT. It codes for CASSWEPRVLNEKLFF.

The chain uses TRBV4-1 and TRBJ2-5; D is ambiguous. This CDR3 region has 16 residues. V was clipped by 0 bases and J by 3 bases, with 14 bases between them. The V gene's germline CDR1 is MGHRA and CDR2 YSYEKL. The CDR3 is CASSQDPGLTKETQYF. The CDR3 DNA sequence: TGCGCCAGCAGCCAAGACCCCGGGCTCACAAAAGAGACCCAGTACTTC.

At least ten counts were recorded for this clonotype. The chain couples TRBV9 to TRBJ2-7; a possible D gene is TRBD2 (6 bases). The CDR3 contains 14 residues. The ends were cut back, 2 bases at V and 4 bases at J, with 13 bases in the middle. Germline CDR1 is SGDLS and CDR2 is YYNGEE. The CDR3 nucleotides read TGTGCCAGCAGCGTGGGGGACTCCCAGTACGAGCAGTACTTC. Translating gives CASSVGDSQYEQYF.

A word on this clonotype: A junction boundary mismatches the germline segment, possibly from a read error. The chain is built from TRBV7-7 and TRBJ2-1; 7 positions agree with TRBD1. CDR3 size: 13 residues. CDR1 is SSHAT, CDR2 FNYEAQ, per germline (reference sequence). This CDR3 is CASSKTGYNEQFF. CDR3 in DNA: TGTGCTAGCAGCAAGACAGGGTACAATGAGCAGTTCTTC.